Listed here are 26 T cell receptor beta chains from one sample, sequenced in a study of cytomegalovirus exposure and HLA in healthy donors. The PCR had 60 Vbeta and 13 Jbeta primers. The data were produced by immunoSEQ multiplex PCR, yet TCRdb's version contains in-frame clones alone and is incomplete. The sample has some 140,000 clones; about 82% are singletons. Sequenced input: PBMCs. Source of these receptors: a female donor in good health and CMV-seropositive.

The rearrangement uses TRBV5-1 and TRBJ2-7; tentatively, D is TRBD2 (6 bases). The CDR3 runs to 11 residues. V lost 7 bases, J lost 4 bases, and 9 bases lay in between. CDR1 is SGHRS and CDR2 is YFSETQ in the germline V gene. For the CDR3, the DNA is TGCGCCAGCCGGGGGAGTTACGAGCAGTACTTC. This encodes CASRGSYEQYF.

In this sample, this clone turned up a few times. The chain couples TRBV7-9 to TRBJ2-7, with TRBD1 matching 7 bases. V shed 5 bases and J 3 bases; nucleotides not matched to a gene: 10. The germline V gene has CDR1 SEHNR and CDR2 FQNEAQ (reference sequence). The CDR3 runs to 15 residues. The chain's CDR3 is CASSPQDRFFYEQYF. The CDR3 nucleotides are TGTGCCAGCAGCCCCCAGGACAGGTTCTTCTACGAGCAGTACTTC.

CDR3 DNA sequence: TGTGCCTGGAGTGAAAAGGGAGGGGGTGACGAGCAGTACTTC. It specifies CAWSEKGGGDEQYF. The chain has TRBV30 and TRBJ2-7; D might be TRBD2 (7 bases). Trimming pared 1 base from V and 5 bases from J, leaving 15 bases between. Looked up from germline, CDR1 is GTSNPN and CDR2 is SVGIG (reference sequence). This CDR3 is built from 14 residues.

The chain is built from TRBV10-1 and TRBJ1-1; TRBD1 aligns across 7 bases. The CDR3 is made up of 13 amino acids. Germline trimming cut 5 bases from V and 6 bases from J; bases unmatched to any gene: 6. CDR1 is WNHNN and CDR2 is SYGVQD in the germline V gene (reference sequence). Here the CDR3 DNA reads TGCGCCAGCAGTAAGACAGGGAGCCCTGAAGCTTTCTTT. Protein sequence: CASSKTGSPEAFF.

The chain employs TRBV30 and TRBJ2-4, with 7 bases matching TRBD1. V lost 5 bases and J lost 6; bases outside the gene matches: 16. Germline CDR1 and CDR2: GTSNPN and SVGIG (reference sequence). The CDR3 runs to 16 residues. The CDR3 loop is CAWGKRDRGASNIQYF. CDR3 DNA sequence: TGTGCCTGGGGAAAAAGGGACAGAGGGGCTTCAAACATTCAGTACTTC.

In its sample, this clone was seen a few times. The J gene is TRBJ2-7, the V gene TRBV6-5, with D possibly matching TRBD1 (6 bases). CDR1 MNHEY and CDR2 SVGAGI come from the germline V gene. The CDR3 spans 13 residues. Trimming pared 2 bases from V and 6 bases from J, leaving 11 bases between. The CDR3 sequence is CASSYAQGSEQYF. CDR3 in DNA: TGTGCCAGCAGTTACGCACAGGGCTCCGAGCAGTACTTC.

Written as DNA, the CDR3 is TGTGCCGCGGGGGGAACCGATACGCAGTATTTT. Its translation is CAAGGTDTQYF. The rearrangement links TRBV5-6 to TRBJ2-3, with 8 bases that match TRBD2. The length of the CDR3 is 11 residues. Germline CDR1 and CDR2: SGHDT and YYEEEE. With 10 bases clipped from V and 6 bases from J, the junction kept 4 bases outside the gene matches.

The chain has TRBV6-1 and TRBJ1-1; no clear D gene. This CDR3 is built from 13 residues. The germline V gene has CDR1 MNHNS and CDR2 SASEGT. The germline V and J ends were trimmed by 7 bases and 1 base, with 10 bases remaining between them. The CDR3 here is CASMRRENTEAFF. The CDR3 nucleotides are TGTGCCAGCATGAGGAGGGAGAACACTGAAGCTTTCTTT.

The chain carries TRBV5-5 and TRBJ2-3; 7 bases are a match to TRBD2. The ends lost 0 bases at V and 3 bases at J; junction bases unmatched: 4. CDR3 length: 15 amino acids. Per the germline V gene, CDR1 is SGHKS and CDR2 is YYEKEE (reference sequence). The CDR3 sequence is CASSLVAGATDTQYF. The CDR3 DNA follows: TGTGCCAGCAGCTTGGTCGCGGGAGCGACAGATACGCAGTATTTT.

The rearrangement joins TRBV19 to TRBJ2-5; the match to TRBD2 covers 14 bases. J gave up 5 bases and V 3 bases, and 11 bases lay outside the gene matches. CDR1 LNHDA and CDR2 SQIVND come from the germline V gene (reference sequence). The CDR3 has 18 amino acids. The CDR3 DNA sequence: TGTGCCAGTAGTATTAGACTAGCGGGAGGGAATAGTCTGGAGACCCAGTACTTC. Translation: CASSIRLAGGNSLETQYF.

This clone has a handful of counts. This rearrangement joins TRBV7-6 to TRBJ2-7, with 10 positions matching TRBD1. CDR3 length equals 14 residues. Unmatched junction bases numbered 5, after V lost 4 bases and J lost 5 bases. From germline, CDR1 is SGHVS and CDR2 FNYEAQ. The chain's CDR3 is CASSSGQGRDEQYF. The CDR3 DNA reads TGTGCCAGCAGCTCGGGACAGGGGCGAGACGAGCAGTACTTC.

V is TRBV30 and J is TRBJ2-2; D is possibly TRBD2 (6 bases). Trimming pared 5 bases from V and 5 bases from J, leaving 9 bases between. CDR3 length: 12 amino acids. Germline V gene lookup returns CDR1 GTSNPN and CDR2 SVGIG (reference sequence). The CDR3 is CAWGGITGELFF. The CDR3 DNA follows: TGTGCCTGGGGAGGGATTACCGGGGAGCTGTTTTTT.

The CDR3, as DNA: TGCGCCAGCAGCTTGGCCGGTACCTACAATGAGCAGTTCTTC. Protein: CASSLAGTYNEQFF. The chain joins TRBV5-1 to TRBJ2-1, with unresolved D. V was shortened by 0 bases and J by 2 bases, with 6 bases between the two germline ends. CDR3 size: 14 residues. Germline values: CDR1 SGHRS, CDR2 YFSETQ. The full variable domain, with the rest looked up from reference TRBV5-1 and TRBJ2-1, is KAGVTQTPRYLIKTRGQQVTLSCSPISGHRSVSWYQQTPGQGLQFLFEYFSETQRNKGNFPGRFSGRQFSNSRSEMNVSTLELGDSALYLCASSLAGTYNEQFFGPGTRLTVL.

This chain links TRBV5-4 with TRBJ1-1; 7 bases align to TRBD1. The germline CDR1 and CDR2 sequences are SGHNT and YYREEE (reference sequence). Trimming cost V 5 bases and J 1 base; bases outside gene matches: 8. The CDR3 totals 15 residues. CDR3 loop: CASRPTGARNTEAFF. CDR3 nucleotide sequence: TGTGCCAGCAGACCTACAGGGGCGAGGAACACTGAAGCTTTCTTT.

The V gene is TRBV4-1, the J gene TRBJ2-1; TRBD1 is a possible D gene (6 bases). Germline-derived CDR1 and CDR2 are MGHRA and YSYEKL. Deletions cut 4 bases from V and 11 bases from J, with 15 bases between. This CDR3 has 13 residues. The CDR3 coding sequence is TGCGCCAGCAGCCCCCAGGGGATTTTGAAGCAGTTCTTC. Amino acids: CASSPQGILKQFF.

This chain links TRBV7-6 with TRBJ2-1; no definite D call. Germline values: CDR1 SGHVS, CDR2 FNYEAQ. V lost 5 bases and J lost 5, with 7 bases in between. The CDR3 length is 12 residues. In DNA form, the CDR3 reads TGTGCCAGCAGCCCCCGAGACAATGAGCAGTTCTTC. This sequence encodes CASSPRDNEQFF. The variable domain in full, completed from reference TRBV7-6 and TRBJ2-1, reads GAGVSQSPRYKVTKRGQDVALRCDPISGHVSLYWYRQALGQGPEFLTYFNYEAQQDKSGLPNDRFSAERPEGSISTLTIQRTEQRDSAMYRCASSPRDNEQFFGPGTRLTVL.

The V call is TRBV5-4, the J call TRBJ1-1, with D perhaps TRBD1 (5 bases). This CDR3 comprises 15 residues. Trimming cost V 4 bases and J 0 bases, with 13 bases left between them. The germline V gene has CDR1 SGHNT and CDR2 YYREEE (reference sequence). In DNA, the CDR3 is TGTGCCAGCAGCCAACAGGTAAACATGAACACTGAAGCTTTCTTT. It specifies CASSQQVNMNTEAFF.

The count of this clone is one. The genes are TRBV25-1 and TRBJ1-1; 10 bases agree with TRBD1. With V trimmed by 3 bases and J by 8 bases, 9 bases remained unmatched. The CDR3 length is 15 residues. In germline, CDR1 is MGHDK, CDR2 SYGVNS. The CDR3 reads CASSDTGQGGREAFF. The DNA for the CDR3 is TGTGCCAGCAGTGACACCGGACAGGGGGGACGAGAAGCTTTCTTT.

This clone was detected a few times. The gene calls are TRBV6-1 and TRBJ1-5; 11 positions match TRBD1. The V and J ends lost 6 bases and 4 bases, in that order; junction bases with no gene match: 5. The CDR3 is made up of 15 amino acids. Germline CDR1 and CDR2: MNHNS and SASEGT. The CDR3 protein is CASRPGTGGNQPQHF. CDR3 nucleotide sequence: TGTGCCAGCAGGCCAGGGACAGGGGGTAATCAGCCCCAGCATTTT.

The gene calls are TRBV5-1 and TRBJ2-3, with D possibly matching TRBD1 (6 bases). The CDR3 loop spans 12 amino acids. CDR1 and CDR2 from the germline V gene are SGHRS and YFSETQ. Trimming took 7 bases from V and 12 from J, leaving 18 bases between them. The CDR3 is CASGFEGDTQYF. CDR3 bases: TGCGCCAGCGGTTTCGAGGGGGACACCCAGTATTTT.

V and J are TRBV19 and TRBJ1-1; possible D gene TRBD1, 6 bases. The germline V and J ends were trimmed by 3 bases and 1 base, with 12 bases remaining between them. The CDR3 is 15 residues long. Germline V gene sequence: CDR1 LNHDA, CDR2 SQIVND (reference sequence). The CDR3 nucleotides read TGTGCCAGTAGTATGCGGGGGGCCGAGAACACTGAAGCTTTCTTT. Its translation is CASSMRGAENTEAFF.

The gene calls are TRBV10-3 and TRBJ1-3; TRBD1 matches 8 bases. The length of the CDR3 is 14 residues. Germline V lookup: CDR1 ENHRY, CDR2 SYGVKD. Trimming took 10 bases from V and 8 from J; bases not matched to a gene: 13. Written as DNA, the CDR3 is TGTGCCACCTCTGTAGGACAGGGTAGTGACACCATATATTTT. It codes for CATSVGQGSDTIYF.

The chain is built from TRBV15 and TRBJ1-6; the match to TRBD1 covers 7 bases. Germline CDR1 LNHNV, CDR2 YYDKDF (reference sequence). Germline trimming cut 2 bases from V and 7 bases from J; bases unmatched to any gene: 5. This CDR3 has 15 residues. Here the CDR3 DNA reads TGTGCCACCAGCAGAAAATCGGGACAGAATTCACCCCTCCACTTT. Translation: CATSRKSGQNSPLHF. The full variable domain, its missing parts supplied by reference TRBV15 and TRBJ1-6, is DAMVIQNPRYQVTQFGKPVTLSCSQTLNHNVMYWYQQKSSQAPKLLFHYYDKDFNNEADTPDNFQSRRPNTSFCFLDIRSPGLGDTAMYLCATSRKSGQNSPLHFGNGTRLTVT.

This rearrangement joins TRBV6-5 to TRBJ1-1; 8 bases map to TRBD1. J lost 4 bases, V lost 6 bases, and 4 bases had no gene match. Germline lookup yields CDR1 MNHEY and CDR2 SVGAGI. CDR3 length equals 13 residues. CDR3 amino acids: CASSSTGGTEAFF. In DNA, the CDR3 is TGTGCCAGCAGCTCAACAGGGGGCACTGAAGCTTTCTTT.

The rearrangement links TRBV7-3 to TRBJ1-2; 9 positions agree with TRBD1. Germline V gene data show CDR1 as SGHTA and CDR2 as FQGTGA. Losses at the gene ends were 0 bases for V and 8 bases for J; bases not matched to a gene: 13. The CDR3 totals 17 residues. CDR3 sequence: CASSLTGQGMRSLGYTF. In nucleotides, the CDR3 is TGTGCCAGCAGCTTAACCGGACAGGGGATGAGATCTTTGGGCTACACCTTC.

V is TRBV18 and J is TRBJ2-3; weak D call: TRBD2 (6 bases). Looked up from germline, CDR1 is KGHSH and CDR2 is LQKENI. The CDR3 has 13 residues. V gave up 3 bases and J gave up 15 bases, with 19 bases separating them. The DNA of the CDR3 is TGTGCCAGCTCACCGGGACTTTCGCACGCATATTATTTT. As protein: CASSPGLSHAYYF. Supplemented by reference TRBV18 and TRBJ2-3, the full variable domain reads NAGVMQNPRHLVRRRGQEARLRCSPMKGHSHVYWYRQLPEEGLKFMVYLQKENIIDESGMPKERFSAEFPKEGPSILRIQQVVRGDSAAYFCASSPGLSHAYYFGPGTRLTVL.